These 18 T cell receptor beta chains were sequenced from one sample in a study of sequential checkpoint blockade in melanoma. Libraries were prepared by immunoSEQ multiplex PCR; TCRdb keeps only in-frame clonotypes and omits some of them. Here the sample spans roughly 30,000 clones, 83% being singletons. The treatment denotes: randomized to nivolumab then ipilimumab (arm A) or the reverse (arm B). Sequences were derived from CD8+ T cells sorted from blood (inferred from file names), sampled from a patient given nivolumab and ipilimumab in sequence. The receptors originated from a human donor with melanoma.

The rearrangement links TRBV21-1 to TRBJ1-2; the table names TRBD1, a call not compared with the DNA. TRBV21-1 is a listed pseudogene. CDR3 length: 19 residues. This chain's CDR3 is CASSTRWGPWGTGFYGYTF. The DNA for the CDR3 is TGTGCCAGCAGCACGCGTTGGGGGCCCTGGGGGACAGGGTTTTATGGCTACACCTTC.

The rearrangement links TRBV4-3 to TRBJ2-5; TRBD2 agrees at 12 bases. The tail of the sequence fits TRBJ2-7 better, so the J call may be wrong. Germline CDR1 reads LGHNA; CDR2 reads YSLEER. CDR3 length equals 15 residues. CDR3 sequence reads: CASSQGLAGVYEQYF. CDR3 DNA: TGCGCCAGCAGCCAAGGACTAGCGGGAGTCTACGAGCAGTACTTC.

The V and J genes are TRBV6-5 and TRBJ1-1, with D possibly being TRBD1 (5 bases). CDR3 length: 15 residues. Looked up from germline, CDR1 is MNHEY and CDR2 is SVGAGI. Deletions cut 7 bases from V and 0 bases from J, with 15 bases between. CDR3 sequence reads: CASTPLDTLNTEAFF. In nucleotides, the CDR3 is TGTGCCAGCACCCCCCTGGACACCCTGAACACTGAAGCTTTCTTT.

The rearrangement joins TRBV10-3 to TRBJ1-3; D is uncertain. CDR1 and CDR2 from the germline V gene are ENHRY and SYGVKD. This CDR3 is 14 amino acids long. Trimming shortened V by 6 bases and J by 0 bases, and 9 bases separated the two germline ends. The DNA of the CDR3 is TGTGCCATCAGGGACTCGAGCTCTGGAAACACCATATATTTT. This gives the protein CAIRDSSSGNTIYF.

The V gene is TRBV27, the J gene TRBJ1-2; D might be TRBD1 (5 bases). V dropped 0 bases and J dropped 6 bases, with 8 bases sitting between them. CDR3 size: 13 residues. Germline V gives CDR1 MNHEY, CDR2 SMNVEV (reference sequence). CDR3 nucleotide sequence: TGTGCCAGCAGTTTATCGATAGGGGATGGCTACACCTTC. Its translation: CASSLSIGDGYTF.

A few counts support this clone. In nucleotides, the CDR3 is TGTGCCAGCAGTGGGAGGCTAGCGGGGGCAGCCAAAAACATTCAGTACTTC. Translation: CASSGRLAGAAKNIQYF. The J gene is TRBJ2-4, the V gene TRBV6-1; TRBD2 aligns across 10 bases. The CDR3 consists of 17 residues. Per germline, CDR1 MNHNS and CDR2 SASEGT. The junction had 6 bases not matched to a gene; V was cut back by 4 bases and J by 0 bases.

The V and J genes are TRBV4-3 and TRBJ2-7; TRBD2 might be the D (6 bases). Germline lookup yields CDR1 LGHNA and CDR2 YSLEER. V gave up 1 base and J gave up 6 bases, with 7 bases separating them. This CDR3 region has 12 residues. The CDR3 loop reads CASSQGTTEQYF. The CDR3 DNA follows: TGCGCCAGCAGCCAAGGGACTACCGAGCAGTACTTC.

The chain couples TRBV10-2 to TRBJ2-7, with TRBD1 matching over 7 bases. The V and J ends lost 6 bases and 2 bases, in that order; junction bases with no gene match: 4. The germline gives CDR1 WSHSY, CDR2 SAAADI. This CDR3 contains 13 residues. The CDR3 spells CASRGDSAYEQYF. The CDR3 nucleotides read TGCGCCAGCAGAGGGGACAGTGCCTACGAGCAGTACTTC.

This chain joins TRBV27 and TRBJ2-1; 15 bases fit TRBD2. The CDR3 is 15 amino acids. Germline lookup yields CDR1 MNHEY and CDR2 SMNVEV (reference sequence). With V trimmed by 5 bases and J by 7 bases, 3 bases remained unmatched. CDR3 region: CASSPGTSGRNEQFF. CDR3 nucleotide sequence: TGTGCCAGCAGTCCTGGGACTAGCGGGAGGAATGAGCAGTTCTTC.

The V and J genes are TRBV6-6 and TRBJ1-2; D unclear. This CDR3 has 13 amino acids. Germline V gene data show CDR1 as MNHNY and CDR2 as SVGAGI (reference sequence). V was shortened by 6 bases and J by 3 bases, with 11 bases between the two germline ends. CDR3 region: CASSTGGDYGYTF. Written as DNA, the CDR3 is TGTGCCAGCAGCACCGGCGGGGACTATGGCTACACCTTC.

The V gene is TRBV7-2, the J gene TRBJ1-2, with D hard to call. Looked up from germline, CDR1 is SGHTA and CDR2 is FQGNSA. Trimming stripped 0 bases from V and 3 bases from J, with 17 bases between. The CDR3 extends over 17 amino acids. The CDR3 spells CASSLAARQGWDYGYTF. CDR3 DNA: TGTGCCAGCAGCTTAGCGGCCCGACAAGGATGGGACTATGGCTACACCTTC. Drawing the rest from reference TRBV7-2 and TRBJ1-2, the complete variable domain is GAGVSQSPSNKVTEKGKDVELRCDPISGHTALYWYRQSLGQGLEFLIYFQGNSAPDKSGLPSDRFSAERTGGSVSTLTIQRTQQEDSAVYLCASSLAARQGWDYGYTFGSGTRLTVV.

This chain links TRBV9 with TRBJ2-5; 9 nucleotides match TRBD2. Trimming at V came to 3 bases and at J to 1 base, leaving 4 bases not matched to a gene. Germline V lookup: CDR1 SGDLS, CDR2 YYNGEE. The CDR3 runs to 15 residues. DNA of the CDR3: TGTGCCAGCAGCGCTAGCGGGACATCCCAAGAGACCCAGTACTTC. As protein: CASSASGTSQETQYF.

The V and J genes are TRBV7-6 and TRBJ2-1; 13 bases align to TRBD2. J gave up 1 base and V 5 bases, and 14 bases lay outside the gene matches. This CDR3 region has 20 residues. Germline V gene data show CDR1 as SGHVS and CDR2 as FNYEAQ. Here the CDR3 reads CASSGGLGLAGERSYNEQFF. CDR3 bases: TGTGCCAGCAGCGGAGGGTTAGGACTAGCGGGAGAGAGGTCCTACAATGAGCAGTTCTTC. The full variable domain, with the rest looked up from reference TRBV7-6 and TRBJ2-1, is GAGVSQSPRYKVTKRGQDVALRCDPISGHVSLYWYRQALGQGPEFLTYFNYEAQQDKSGLPNDRFSAERPEGSISTLTIQRTEQRDSAMYRCASSGGLGLAGERSYNEQFFGPGTRLTVL.

The genes are TRBV27 and TRBJ1-5, with D unclear. This CDR3 region has 15 residues. Germline CDR1 reads MNHEY; CDR2 reads SMNVEV (reference sequence). The V and J ends lost 5 bases and 0 bases respectively, with 11 bases between them. The CDR3 region has the DNA TGTGCCAGCAGTCCAAACAGTTATAGCAATCAGCCCCAGCATTTT. Translation gives CASSPNSYSNQPQHF.

The chain has TRBV29-1 and TRBJ2-1; D possibly corresponds to TRBD2 (5 bases). V was clipped by 5 bases and J by 8 bases, with 16 bases between them. Germline-derived CDR1 and CDR2 are SQVTM and ANQGSEA. The CDR3 runs 13 residues. The DNA for the CDR3 is TGCAGCGTTCGGTATCAACCGGAGGATGAGCAGTTCTTC. This sequence encodes CSVRYQPEDEQFF.

The chain links TRBV27 to TRBJ1-2, with D possibly being TRBD1 (5 bases). The length of the CDR3 is 15 residues. The ends were cut back, 3 bases at V and 0 bases at J, with 11 bases in the middle. Germline CDR1 MNHEY, CDR2 SMNVEV (reference sequence). CDR3 loop: CASSFEAGSNYGYTF. In nucleotides, the CDR3 is TGTGCCAGCAGTTTCGAGGCAGGGTCTAACTATGGCTACACCTTC.

The V and J genes are TRBV5-6 and TRBJ2-7; 7 nucleotides agree with TRBD1. The CDR3 runs to 13 residues. V trimming: 4 bases; J trimming: 3 bases; junction bases outside the gene matches: 4. The V gene's germline CDR1 is SGHDT and CDR2 YYEEEE. This CDR3 reads CASSGGQNYEQYF. The DNA of the CDR3 is TGTGCCAGCAGCGGGGGACAGAACTACGAGCAGTACTTC.

This clone came up once. The junction shows a germline mismatch at one end, possibly a read error. V is TRBV7-9 and J is TRBJ2-4; possibly TRBD2 for D (6 bases). This CDR3 comprises 17 residues. Germline CDR1 and CDR2: SEHNR and FQNEAQ (reference sequence). The CDR3, as DNA: TGTGCCAGCAGCTCCCCGACTAGTCACCTAGCCAAAAACATTCAGTGGTTC. Translating gives CASSSPTSHLAKNIQWF.